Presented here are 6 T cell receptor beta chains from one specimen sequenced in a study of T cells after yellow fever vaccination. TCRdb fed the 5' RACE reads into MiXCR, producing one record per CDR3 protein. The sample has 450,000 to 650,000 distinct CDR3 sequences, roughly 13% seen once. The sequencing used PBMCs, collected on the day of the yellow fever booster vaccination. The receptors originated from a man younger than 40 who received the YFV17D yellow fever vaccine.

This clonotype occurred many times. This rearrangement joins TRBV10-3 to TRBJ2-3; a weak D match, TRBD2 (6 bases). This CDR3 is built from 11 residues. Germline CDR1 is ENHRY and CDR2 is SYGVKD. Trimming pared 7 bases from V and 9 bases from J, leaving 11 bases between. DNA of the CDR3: TGTGCCATCACGGGCGGGACGACGCAGTATTTT. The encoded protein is CAITGGTTQYF.

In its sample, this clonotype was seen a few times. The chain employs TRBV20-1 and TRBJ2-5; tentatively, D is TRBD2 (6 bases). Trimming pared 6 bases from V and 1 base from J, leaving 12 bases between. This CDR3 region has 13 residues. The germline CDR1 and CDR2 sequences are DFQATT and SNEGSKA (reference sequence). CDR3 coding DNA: TGCAGTGCCAACCCCGGGAGCCAAGAGACCCAGTACTTC. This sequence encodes CSANPGSQETQYF.

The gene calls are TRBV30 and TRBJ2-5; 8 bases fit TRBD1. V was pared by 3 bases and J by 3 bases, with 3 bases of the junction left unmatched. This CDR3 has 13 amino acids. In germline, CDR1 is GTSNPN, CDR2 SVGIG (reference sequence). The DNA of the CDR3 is TGTGCCTGGAGAAGACAGGGGAAAGAGACCCAGTACTTC. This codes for CAWRRQGKETQYF.

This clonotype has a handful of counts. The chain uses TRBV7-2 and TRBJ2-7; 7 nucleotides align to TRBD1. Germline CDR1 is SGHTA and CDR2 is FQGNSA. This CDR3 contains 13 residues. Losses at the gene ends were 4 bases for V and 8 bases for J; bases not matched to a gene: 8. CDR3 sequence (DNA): TGTGCCAGCAGCTCGCTCCAGGGGGTGAAGCAGTACTTC. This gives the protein CASSSLQGVKQYF.

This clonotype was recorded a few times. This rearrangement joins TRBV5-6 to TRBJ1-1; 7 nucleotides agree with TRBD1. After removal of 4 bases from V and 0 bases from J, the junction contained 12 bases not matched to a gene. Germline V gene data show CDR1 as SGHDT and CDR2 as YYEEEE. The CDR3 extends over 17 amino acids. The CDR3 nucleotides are TGTGCCAGCAGCCTGCCAGGACAGGTCCCCGTGAACACTGAAGCTTTCTTT. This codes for CASSLPGQVPVNTEAFF.

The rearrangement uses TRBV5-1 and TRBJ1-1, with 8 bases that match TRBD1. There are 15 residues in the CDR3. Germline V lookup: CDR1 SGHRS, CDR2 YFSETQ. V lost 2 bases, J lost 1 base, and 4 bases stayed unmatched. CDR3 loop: CASSFGDRRNTEAFF. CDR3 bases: TGCGCCAGCAGCTTCGGGGACAGGAGGAACACTGAAGCTTTCTTT.